The present entry profiles one T cell receptor (beta chain) with its context. What this receptor recognizes is not known. Within one base of it there is no much larger clone, and no base qualities were kept. Collaborating institutions collected whole blood in K2EDTA tubes following their own protocols. Collaborator samples were shipped for TCRbeta analysis as frozen whole blood, isolated PBMCs, or DNA extracted from either sample type. These data come from a study of blood T cell repertoires in COVID-19 (TCRdb year 2020). Study-wide context: Samples covering the acute and convalescent phases of COVID-19 were provided by collaborators in the United States, Italy and Spain. The prospective study material was composed of cDNA or gDNA derived from T cells, B-cell-depleted T cells, or PBMCs. Deeply sampled blood TCRbeta repertoires from subjects exposed to, actively infected with, or recovered from COVID-19 were included in the dataset. The repertoires were made available in a free public database intended to serve as a resource for research on the immune response to SARS-CoV-2. Samples were obtained from the ongoing ImmuneRACE study (first 160 participants) and from over 1,000 subjects provided by 6 global collaborators. Sample metadata almost always included a de-identified subject ID, COVID-19 status, age in years and sex. Where HLA class I and class II types were available, the types were taken from metadata supplied by the sample provider, not from assay-based typing.

V loses 6 bases, J loses 1 base, and the germline ends lie 10 bases apart. The germline V gene (reference sequence) specifies MNHNY as CDR1 and SVGAGI as CDR2. Measured from the cysteine to the phenylalanine, the CDR3 is 14 residues long. The only DNA kept is the CDR3, 42 bases in frame from the first base. TCRbeta CDR3 regions were amplified from genomic DNA using the immunoSEQ Assay, a bias-controlled multiplex PCR. The paper's data handling went like this. The number of nucleated cells in each sample was estimated from the amplification of reference gene primers within the assay. To quantify the absolute abundance of each unique TCRbeta CDR3 rearrangement, sequence reads were collapsed and filtered. For each sample, productive Simpson clonality was calculated by taking the square root of Simpson's diversity index across productive rearrangements. The clones in this table, taken by TCRdb from immuneACCESS, are in-frame only. Not every clone is retained; where verified, under half of the shortfall comes from an unresolved V gene, and the cause of the rest is unknown. V, J and clone size were drawn from that table, and D and trimming were deduced from the DNA. For this sample there are some 160,000 clones; around three quarters appear just once. Around 7% of the sample rests with the top ten.

General study outcomes and caveats: Clinical and demographic metadata were provided uncurated, with the amount varying by source and participant.

The origin of this receptor is a man aged 70-80 years with active or convalescent COVID-19. Sample: peripheral blood. The chain links TRBV6-6 with TRBJ2-4; the D gene is perhaps TRBD1, from 6 matching bases. The sequence in DNA is TGTGCCAGCAGACAGGGTAGGGCCAAAAACATTCAGTACTTC. Translation gives CASRQGRAKNIQYF.